These 31 T cell receptor beta chains came from one sample sequenced in a study of blood T cell repertoires in COVID-19. Data came from immunoSEQ multiplex PCR; TCRdb stores just in-frame clones and leaves some out. The sample contains fewer than 65,000 clones, just under 85% of which appear only once. Sequenced: peripheral blood. These TCRs come from a man aged 60 to 75 with acute or convalescent COVID-19.

The rearrangement joins TRBV7-2 to TRBJ2-2; 9 bases map to TRBD2. V dropped 0 bases and J dropped 7; count of bases not matched to a gene: 6. This CDR3 has 16 amino acids. Per germline, CDR1 SGHTA and CDR2 FQGNSA. CDR3 in amino acids: CASSLAAAGGSGELFF. CDR3 in DNA: TGTGCCAGCAGCTTAGCGGCAGCGGGGGGAAGCGGGGAGCTGTTTTTT.

The chain uses TRBV24-1 and TRBJ1-2, with no clear D. Germline loops: CDR1 KGHDR, CDR2 SFDVKD. Trimming cost V 3 bases and J 7 bases, with 8 bases left between them. This CDR3 region has 12 residues. In DNA form, the CDR3 reads TGTGCCACCAGTGATAGCGGAACTGGCTACACCTTC. It encodes CATSDSGTGYTF.

The V gene is TRBV5-4, the J gene TRBJ1-2; tentatively, D is TRBD1 (5 bases). Germline CDR1 is SGHNT and CDR2 is YYREEE (reference sequence). The CDR3 extends over 16 amino acids. V gave up 3 bases and J gave up 6 bases, with 21 bases separating them. In DNA form, the CDR3 reads TGTGCCAGCAGCTCACCGGCGGAGGGGTCGGGGGATGGCTACACCTTC. It translates to CASSSPAEGSGDGYTF.

The chain has TRBV11-2 and TRBJ2-6, with 7 bases matching TRBD2. The CDR3 totals 18 residues. With V trimmed by 4 bases and J by 0 bases, 9 bases remained unmatched. CDR1 SGHAT and CDR2 FQNNGV come from the germline V gene. The CDR3 spells CASSSVAGPSSGANVLTF. The CDR3 DNA follows: TGTGCCAGCAGCTCCGTAGCGGGTCCGAGCTCTGGGGCCAACGTCCTGACTTTC.

The chain joins TRBV18 to TRBJ1-5; 9 bases line up with TRBD1. In germline, CDR1 is KGHSH, CDR2 LQKENI. There are 18 residues in the CDR3. After removal of 4 bases from V and 3 bases from J, the junction contained 13 bases not matched to a gene. The chain's CDR3 is CASSLSGTGFGLNQPQHF. The CDR3 DNA reads as TGTGCCAGCTCACTCTCCGGGACAGGGTTTGGACTCAATCAGCCCCAGCATTTT.

V usage is TRBV5-1 and J usage is TRBJ2-7, with 9 bases fitting TRBD1. Germline V gene sequence: CDR1 SGHRS, CDR2 YFSETQ. This CDR3 has 15 amino acids. Trimming cost V 3 bases and J 2 bases; bases outside gene matches: 6. The CDR3: CASSSWTGEAYEQYF. CDR3 in DNA: TGCGCCAGCAGCTCGTGGACAGGGGAAGCCTACGAGCAGTACTTC. Together with reference TRBV5-1 and TRBJ2-7, the CDR3 gives the full variable domain: KAGVTQTPRYLIKTRGQQVTLSCSPISGHRSVSWYQQTPGQGLQFLFEYFSETQRNKGNFPGRFSGRQFSNSRSEMNVSTLELGDSALYLCASSSWTGEAYEQYFGPGTRLTVT.

The rearrangement uses TRBV19 and TRBJ1-2; 8 nucleotides line up with TRBD1. The CDR3 extends over 15 amino acids. Germline loops: CDR1 LNHDA, CDR2 SQIVND (reference sequence). The trim removed 4 bases at V and 3 bases at J, leaving 7 bases unmatched. DNA for the CDR3: TGTGCCAGTAGTACCTTGGGACAGGAGTACTATGGCTACACCTTC. Protein sequence: CASSTLGQEYYGYTF.

The chain combines TRBV6-2 or TRBV6-3 with TRBJ1-1; a possible D gene is TRBD1 (6 bases). The V gene lost 2 bases and the J gene lost 0 bases, with 7 bases spanning the gap. From germline, CDR1 is MNHEY and CDR2 SVGEGT. The CDR3 runs to 14 residues. The CDR3 nucleotides are TGTGCCAGCAGTTACGGACAGATGAACACTGAAGCTTTCTTT. Residues: CASSYGQMNTEAFF.

This clone was counted a single time. The V and J genes are TRBV27 and TRBJ2-5, with 11 bases lining up with TRBD1. V lost 4 bases and J lost 4; bases outside the gene matches: 5. The germline gives CDR1 MNHEY, CDR2 SMNVEV (reference sequence). The CDR3 extends over 15 amino acids. In DNA, the CDR3 is TGTGCCAGCAGTTCGGGGACAGGGGGGGTAGAGACCCAGTACTTC. The encoded protein is CASSSGTGGVETQYF.

The V gene is TRBV7-9, the J gene TRBJ2-1; D possibly corresponds to TRBD1 (6 bases). CDR1 is SEHNR and CDR2 is FQNEAQ in the germline V gene (reference sequence). V lost 8 bases and J lost 8, with 13 bases in between. The CDR3 has 12 residues. CDR3 bases: TGTGCCAGCGGGCTTGGGGGCTATGAGCAGTTCTTC. Amino acid sequence: CASGLGGYEQFF.

CDR3 in amino acids: CASNLRGGSGTDTQYF. The CDR3 DNA is TGTGCCAGCAACCTACGGGGGGGCTCAGGGACAGATACGCAGTATTTT. V gene TRBV27 combines with J gene TRBJ2-3; 8 bases fit TRBD2. The CDR3 covers 16 residues. Trimming removed 7 bases from V and 3 bases from J; junction bases left unmatched: 12. Germline loops: CDR1 MNHEY, CDR2 SMNVEV (reference sequence).

The V gene is TRBV5-4, the J gene TRBJ1-3, with 9 positions matching TRBD1. The ends lost 4 bases at V and 4 bases at J; junction bases unmatched: 6. The CDR3 contains 15 residues. Germline loops: CDR1 SGHNT, CDR2 YYREEE (reference sequence). DNA for the CDR3: TGTGCCAGCAGCAGAGGACAGGGGCAGGGAAACACCATATATTTT. It is translated as CASSRGQGQGNTIYF.

This clone showed up just once. V gene TRBV7-2 combines with J gene TRBJ2-5, with 7 positions matching TRBD2. After removal of 1 base from V and 5 bases from J, the junction contained 10 bases not matched to a gene. The germline V gene encodes CDR1 SGHTA and CDR2 FQGNSA. The CDR3 sequence is 16 residues long. The DNA of the CDR3 is TGTGCCAGCAGCTTAGGGCTCACTAGGGGAGGGGAGACCCAGTACTTC. This translates into CASSLGLTRGGETQYF.

This chain links TRBV21-1 with TRBJ2-1; the DNA was not used to check the table's D call, TRBD2. TRBV21-1 is a listed pseudogene. The CDR3 has 18 amino acids. In DNA form, the CDR3 reads TGTGCCAGCAGCAAAGAGAAGGAGGGACTAGCGGGGTCCGATGAGCAGTTCTTC. Translated: CASSKEKEGLAGSDEQFF.

V and J are TRBV5-1 and TRBJ1-1; possible D gene TRBD1, 5 bases. Germline V CDR1 and CDR2: SGHRS, YFSETQ. CDR3 size: 14 residues. Trimming stripped 2 bases from V and 1 base from J, with 9 bases between. CDR3 sequence (DNA): TGCGCCAGCAGCTTCTGGCAGGGGAACACTGAAGCTTTCTTT. Translation: CASSFWQGNTEAFF.

V and J are TRBV7-6 and TRBJ1-2; no definite D call. Trimming removed 1 base from V and 3 bases from J, with 9 bases in between. The CDR3 loop spans 14 amino acids. Germline CDR1 SGHVS, CDR2 FNYEAQ. The chain's CDR3 is CASSLEAGDYGYTF. Here the CDR3 DNA reads TGTGCCAGCAGCTTAGAGGCCGGGGACTATGGCTACACCTTC.

Many counts were recorded for this clone. The chain combines TRBV2 with TRBJ1-2, with unresolved D. Per the germline V gene, CDR1 is SNHLY and CDR2 is FYNNEI. V was cut by 11 bases and J by 0 bases, with 10 bases left in between. This CDR3 is built from 12 residues. In DNA, the CDR3 is TGTGCCGGGTTGACATCTAACTATGGCTACACCTTC. It translates to CAGLTSNYGYTF.

The chain uses TRBV12-3 or TRBV12-4 and TRBJ1-3, with D uncertain. The CDR3 sequence is 13 residues long. V lost 5 bases and J 8 bases, leaving 13 bases between the germline ends. DNA of the CDR3: TGTGCCAGCAGTCCAGGACCCGGGGACACCATATATTTT. Protein sequence: CASSPGPGDTIYF.

This clone was observed a handful of times. The chain joins TRBV7-2 to TRBJ1-6, with D uncertain. V gave up 4 bases and J gave up 7 bases, with 11 bases separating them. This CDR3 region has 14 residues. The germline V gene has CDR1 SGHTA and CDR2 FQGNSA. The CDR3 region has the DNA TGTGCCAGCAGCTCACGGGGAGTGAATTCACCCCTCCACTTT. Its translation: CASSSRGVNSPLHF.

The chain couples TRBV2 to TRBJ2-7; D not resolved. Per the germline V gene, CDR1 is SNHLY and CDR2 is FYNNEI. The ends were cut back, 1 base at V and 6 bases at J, with 7 bases in the middle. The length of the CDR3 is 12 residues. The CDR3 here is CASSEVLLEQYF. CDR3 in DNA: TGTGCCAGCAGTGAAGTCCTCCTCGAGCAGTACTTC. Complete variable domain (other parts from reference TRBV2 and TRBJ2-7): EPEVTQTPSHQVTQMGQEVILRCVPISNHLYFYWYRQILGQKVEFLVSFYNNEISEKSEIFDDQFSVERPDGSNFTLKIRSTKLEDSAMYFCASSEVLLEQYFGPGTRLTVT.

The V call is TRBV6-6, the J call TRBJ1-2; 8 bases align to TRBD1. The CDR3 spans 15 residues. V shed 5 bases, J shed 5 bases, and the junction held 10 bases outside the gene matches. Germline-derived CDR1 and CDR2 are MNHNY and SVGAGI (reference sequence). The CDR3 region has the DNA TGTGCCAGCAGTCGCTTGGGCAGGGGGCAATATGGCTACACCTTC. Amino acid sequence: CASSRLGRGQYGYTF.

This chain links TRBV27 with TRBJ2-2; 8 bases are a match to TRBD1. V lost 10 bases, J lost 3 bases, and 10 bases stayed unmatched. The germline CDR1 and CDR2 sequences are MNHEY and SMNVEV (reference sequence). The CDR3 sequence is 15 residues long. The CDR3 DNA reads TGTGCCACCCACCGGGGGACAGGAGACACCGGGGAGCTGTTTTTT. Encoded protein: CATHRGTGDTGELFF.

The chain is built from TRBV5-1 and TRBJ2-7, with D possibly matching TRBD2 (5 bases). CDR3 length: 12 amino acids. Trimming took 4 bases from V and 4 from J, leaving 9 bases between them. Germline-derived CDR1 and CDR2 are SGHRS and YFSETQ. The CDR3 DNA reads as TGCGCCAGCAGCCCCGGCGGGTACGAGCAGTACTTC. Residues: CASSPGGYEQYF.

This chain links TRBV5-5 with TRBJ1-6, with a tentative D call TRBD1 (5 bases). Germline CDR1 SGHKS, CDR2 YYEKEE (reference sequence). Trimming removed 4 bases from V and 8 bases from J, with 10 bases in between. This CDR3 is 13 amino acids long. In nucleotides, the CDR3 is TGTGCCAGCAGCGGGGCCGGATATTCACCCCTCCACTTT. Amino acids: CASSGAGYSPLHF. The variable domain in full, completed from reference TRBV5-5 and TRBJ1-6, reads DAGVTQSPTHLIKTRGQQVTLRCSPISGHKSVSWYQQVLGQGPQFIFQYYEKEERGRGNFPDRFSARQFPNYSSELNVNALLLGDSALYLCASSGAGYSPLHFGNGTRLTVT.

The chain is built from TRBV5-4 and TRBJ2-5; no clear D gene. CDR3 length equals 11 residues. CDR1 SGHNT and CDR2 YYREEE come from the germline V gene (reference sequence). The germline V and J ends were trimmed by 4 bases and 2 bases, with 3 bases remaining between them. The CDR3 nucleotides are TGTGCCAGCAGCGCGCAAGAGACCCAGTACTTC. This sequence encodes CASSAQETQYF.

This sequence joins TRBV13 and TRBJ1-2, with D perhaps TRBD1 (6 bases). CDR3 length: 15 amino acids. Trimming took off 0 bases at V and 4 bases at J, with 12 bases between the two ends. The V gene's germline CDR1 is PRHDT and CDR2 FYEKMQ (reference sequence). Written as DNA, the CDR3 is TGTGCCAGCAGCTTAGGCCTGAGAGGGGGCTATGGCTACACCTTC. This sequence encodes CASSLGLRGGYGYTF.

This rearrangement joins TRBV5-1 to TRBJ1-4; 9 nucleotides align to TRBD1. With V trimmed by 3 bases and J by 3 bases, 12 bases remained unmatched. This CDR3 comprises 18 residues. The V gene's germline CDR1 is SGHRS and CDR2 YFSETQ. The CDR3 is CASSSGTGKGPSNEKLFF. The CDR3 bases are TGCGCCAGCAGCTCCGGGACAGGGAAGGGGCCGTCTAATGAAAAACTGTTTTTT.

This clone occurred a few times. The chain links TRBV7-2 to TRBJ2-7; TRBD2 is a possible D gene (7 bases). Between the trimmed V and J ends, which lost 5 bases and 4 bases, there was a span of 18 bases. This CDR3 spans 15 amino acids. Germline CDR1 and CDR2: SGHTA and FQGNSA. The CDR3 spells CASSPSRGREYEQYF. CDR3 bases: TGTGCCAGCAGCCCGTCGCGGGGGCGCGAGTACGAGCAGTACTTC.

V and J are TRBV6-6 and TRBJ2-7; possibly TRBD1 for D (6 bases). Trimming took 7 bases from V and 3 from J, leaving 19 bases between them. The CDR3 runs 15 residues. Germline values: CDR1 MNHNY, CDR2 SVGAGI (reference sequence). CDR3 nucleotide sequence: TGTGCCAGCACGGGAAGCAGGGGTAAGGACTACGAGCAGTACTTC. The encoded protein is CASTGSRGKDYEQYF.

This clone was recorded a few times. The chain recombines TRBV7-6 with TRBJ2-2; D may be TRBD2 (5 bases). Trimming removed 5 bases at V and 4 bases at J, with 11 bases between. In germline, CDR1 is SGHVS, CDR2 FNYEAQ. This CDR3 region has 14 residues. The chain's CDR3 is CASSPEATTGELFF. The DNA of the CDR3 is TGTGCCAGCAGCCCGGAGGCGACCACCGGGGAGCTGTTTTTT.

The gene calls are TRBV5-1 and TRBJ2-1; D is possibly TRBD1 (6 bases). In germline, CDR1 is SGHRS, CDR2 YFSETQ. The CDR3 loop spans 16 amino acids. V gave up 3 bases and J gave up 0 bases, with 13 bases separating them. CDR3 in DNA: TGCGCCAGCAGCTGGAGCAGGGGAAGCTCCTACAATGAGCAGTTCTTC. Translated, it gives CASSWSRGSSYNEQFF. The variable domain in full, completed from reference TRBV5-1 and TRBJ2-1, reads KAGVTQTPRYLIKTRGQQVTLSCSPISGHRSVSWYQQTPGQGLQFLFEYFSETQRNKGNFPGRFSGRQFSNSRSEMNVSTLELGDSALYLCASSWSRGSSYNEQFFGPGTRLTVL.